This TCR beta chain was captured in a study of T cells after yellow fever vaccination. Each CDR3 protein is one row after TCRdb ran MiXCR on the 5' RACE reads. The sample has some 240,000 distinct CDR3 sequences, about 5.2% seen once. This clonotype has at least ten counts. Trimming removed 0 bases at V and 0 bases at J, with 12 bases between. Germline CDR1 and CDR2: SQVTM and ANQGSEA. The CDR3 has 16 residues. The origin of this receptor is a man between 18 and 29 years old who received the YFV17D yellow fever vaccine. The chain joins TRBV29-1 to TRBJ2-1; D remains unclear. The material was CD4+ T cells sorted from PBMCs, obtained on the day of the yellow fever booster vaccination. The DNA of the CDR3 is TGCAGCGTTGAAGAGGGCCAAGCAAGCTCCTACAATGAGCAGTTCTTC. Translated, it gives CSVEEGQASSYNEQFF.